The T cell receptor (beta chain) described here comes from a study of blood T cells in healthy people across ages. Sample-barcoded 5' priming and a J-beta primer mix drove a second PCR of roughly 6 to 12 cycles. A single record per CDR3 protein comes from TCRdb applying MiXCR to the 5' RACE reads. Here the sample spans about a million distinct CDR3 sequences, more than 30% being singletons. The V end was cut by 1 base, the J end by 5 bases, with 17 bases between. The germline V gene has CDR1 DFQATT and CDR2 SNEGSKA (reference sequence). The length of the CDR3 is 15 residues. The receptor's source is a man aged 18 to 30 in good health. Sequenced: blood. The rearrangement uses TRBV20-1 and TRBJ2-5, with D possibly being TRBD2 (6 bases). DNA of the CDR3: TGCAGTGCTAGAGTTCCCGGGACTCTTTCGGAGACCCAGTACTTC. Amino acids: CSARVPGTLSETQYF.